Detailed here is one TCR beta chain. Its antigen is not known. The data derive from a study of shared clonotypes between healthy human individuals. Notes on the study in general: An effect of sequencing depth on clonotype sharing among donors was expected.

Methods used by the authors: From ImmunoSEQ came sequences covering only the junction and carrying no quality scores, so filtering differed. Using immunoSEQ multiplex PCR, the repertoire was profiled, and TCRdb retains in-frame clones only, with some absent. The V and J calls and the clone size are those of that table, but D and trimming were determined from the DNA. The sample includes about 2.3 million clones, around 93% of them seen just once. Germline V gene sequence: CDR1 MDHEN, CDR2 SYDVKM. V dropped 2 bases and J dropped 7 bases, with 9 bases sitting between them. This CDR3 has 13 amino acids.

The J gene is TRBJ2-1, the V gene TRBV28; D gene unclear. The receptor comes from a man aged 18 to 30 in good health. Some clones in this sample may be carry-over from other donors' samples. Sequenced: naive CD4+ T cells from PBMCs. Subset specified: CD45RA+ positively selected. CDR3 sequence reads: CASSLGSSNEQFF. The CDR3 nucleotides are TGTGCCAGCAGTTTAGGCTCCTCGAATGAGCAGTTCTTC.